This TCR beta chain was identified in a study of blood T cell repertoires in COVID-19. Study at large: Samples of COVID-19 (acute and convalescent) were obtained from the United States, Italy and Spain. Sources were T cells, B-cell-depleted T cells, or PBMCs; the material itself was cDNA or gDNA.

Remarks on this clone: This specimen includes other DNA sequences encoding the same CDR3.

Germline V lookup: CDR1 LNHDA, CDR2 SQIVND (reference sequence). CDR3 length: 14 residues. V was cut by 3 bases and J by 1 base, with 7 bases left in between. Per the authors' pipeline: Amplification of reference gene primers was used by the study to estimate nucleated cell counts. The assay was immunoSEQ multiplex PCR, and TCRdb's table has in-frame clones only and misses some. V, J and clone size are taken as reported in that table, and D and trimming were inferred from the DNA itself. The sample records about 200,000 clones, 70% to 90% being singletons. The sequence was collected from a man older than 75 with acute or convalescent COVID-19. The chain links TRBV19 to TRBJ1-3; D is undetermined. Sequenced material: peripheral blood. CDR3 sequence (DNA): TGTGCCAGTAGTATTTCGGGATCTGGAAACACCATATATTTT. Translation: CASSISGSGNTIYF. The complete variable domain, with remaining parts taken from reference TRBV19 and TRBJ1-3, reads DGGITQSPKYLFRKEGQNVTLSCEQNLNHDAMYWYRQDPGQGLRLIYYSQIVNDFQKGDIAEGYSVSREKKESFPLTVTSAQKNPTAFYLCASSISGSGNTIYFGEGSWLTVV.